This T cell receptor beta chain is from a study of CD8 T cells in ankylosing spondylitis. CDR1 SGHRS and CDR2 YFSETQ come from the germline V gene. J gave up 5 bases and V 4 bases, and 14 bases lay outside the gene matches. The CDR3 spans 16 residues. TCRdb redid the calling of the 5' RACE reads with MiXCR, one entry per CDR3 protein. This table has approximately 300,000 distinct CDR3 sequences, roughly 8% appearing once. Study-wide findings and caveats: Significant enrichment of disease-linked clones was reportedly seen in matched ankylosing spondylitis synovial fluid. Under 10 highly homologous variants formed a TCR beta motif that appeared characteristic of ankylosing spondylitis blood.

This clonotype was counted ten times or more. What it binds is unknown. The sequencing input was blood, either unsorted or a sorted T cell fraction (not recorded which). The chain has TRBV5-1 and TRBJ1-2; 7 nucleotides match TRBD1. This sequence originates from a male donor with ankylosing spondylitis. DNA for the CDR3: TGCGCCAGCAGCCCGCGAGGGACAGTAGGGATATATGGCTACACCTTC. The encoded protein is CASSPRGTVGIYGYTF.